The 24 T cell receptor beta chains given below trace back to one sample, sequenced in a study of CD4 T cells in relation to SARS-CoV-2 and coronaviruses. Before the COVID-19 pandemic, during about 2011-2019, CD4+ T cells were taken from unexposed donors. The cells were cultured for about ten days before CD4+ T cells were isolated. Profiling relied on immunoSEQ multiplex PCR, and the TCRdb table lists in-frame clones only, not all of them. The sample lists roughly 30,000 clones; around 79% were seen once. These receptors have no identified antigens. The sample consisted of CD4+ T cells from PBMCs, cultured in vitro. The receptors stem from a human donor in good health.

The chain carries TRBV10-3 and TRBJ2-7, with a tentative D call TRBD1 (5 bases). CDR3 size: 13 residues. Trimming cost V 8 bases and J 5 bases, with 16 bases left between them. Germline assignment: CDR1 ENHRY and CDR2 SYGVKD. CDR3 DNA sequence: TGTGCCATCCAGGGCTGGGTCAGCGACGAGCAGTACTTC. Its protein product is CAIQGWVSDEQYF.

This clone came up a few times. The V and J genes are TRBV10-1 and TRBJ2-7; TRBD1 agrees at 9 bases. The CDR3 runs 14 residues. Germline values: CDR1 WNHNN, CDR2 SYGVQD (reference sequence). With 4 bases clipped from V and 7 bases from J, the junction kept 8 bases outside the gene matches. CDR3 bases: TGCGCCAGCAGTGCCATGGACAGGGGAGGGGAGCAGTACTTC. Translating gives CASSAMDRGGEQYF.

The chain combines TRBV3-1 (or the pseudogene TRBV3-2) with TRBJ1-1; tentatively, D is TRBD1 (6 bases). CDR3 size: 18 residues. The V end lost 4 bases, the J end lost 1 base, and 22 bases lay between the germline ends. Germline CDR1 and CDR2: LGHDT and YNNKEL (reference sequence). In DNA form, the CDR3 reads TGTGCCAGCAGCCCCCGGAGGCAGGGGCCGGGCGGGAACACTGAAGCTTTCTTT. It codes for CASSPRRQGPGGNTEAFF.

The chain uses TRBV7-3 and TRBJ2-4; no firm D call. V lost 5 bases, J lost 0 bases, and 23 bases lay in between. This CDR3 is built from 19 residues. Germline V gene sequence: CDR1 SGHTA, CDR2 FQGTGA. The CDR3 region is CASSTPWVGSPLAKNIQYF. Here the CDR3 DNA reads TGTGCCAGCAGCACCCCTTGGGTTGGCAGTCCGTTAGCCAAAAACATTCAGTACTTC.

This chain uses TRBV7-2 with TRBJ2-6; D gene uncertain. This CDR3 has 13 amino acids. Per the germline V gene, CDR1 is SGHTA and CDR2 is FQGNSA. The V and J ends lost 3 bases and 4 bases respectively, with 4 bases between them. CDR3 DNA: TGTGCCAGCAGCTTCAAAGGGGCCAACGTCCTGACTTTC. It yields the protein CASSFKGANVLTF.

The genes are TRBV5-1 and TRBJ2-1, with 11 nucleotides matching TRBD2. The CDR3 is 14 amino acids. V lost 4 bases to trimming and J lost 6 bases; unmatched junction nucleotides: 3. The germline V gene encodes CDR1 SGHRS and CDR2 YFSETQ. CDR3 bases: TGCGCCAGCAGCCCTCTAGCGGGGGGCAATGAGCAGTTCTTC. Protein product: CASSPLAGGNEQFF.

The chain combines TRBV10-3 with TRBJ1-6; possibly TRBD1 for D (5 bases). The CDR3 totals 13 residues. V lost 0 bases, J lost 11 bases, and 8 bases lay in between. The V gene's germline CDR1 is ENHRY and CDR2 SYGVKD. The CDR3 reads CAISESGGAPLHF. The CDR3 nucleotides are TGTGCCATCAGTGAGTCGGGGGGGGCACCCCTCCACTTT.

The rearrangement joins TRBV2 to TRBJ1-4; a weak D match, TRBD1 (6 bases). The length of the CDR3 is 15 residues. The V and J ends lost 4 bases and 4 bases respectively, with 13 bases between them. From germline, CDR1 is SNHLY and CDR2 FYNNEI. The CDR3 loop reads CASSARQAINEKLFF. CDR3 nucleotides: TGTGCCAGCAGTGCCCGACAGGCAATTAATGAAAAACTGTTTTTT.

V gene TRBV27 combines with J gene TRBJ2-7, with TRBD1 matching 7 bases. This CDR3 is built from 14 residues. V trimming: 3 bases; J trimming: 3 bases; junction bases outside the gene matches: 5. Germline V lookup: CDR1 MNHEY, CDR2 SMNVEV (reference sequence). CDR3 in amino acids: CASSFRDSNYEQYF. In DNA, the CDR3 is TGTGCCAGCAGTTTCCGGGACAGCAACTACGAGCAGTACTTC.

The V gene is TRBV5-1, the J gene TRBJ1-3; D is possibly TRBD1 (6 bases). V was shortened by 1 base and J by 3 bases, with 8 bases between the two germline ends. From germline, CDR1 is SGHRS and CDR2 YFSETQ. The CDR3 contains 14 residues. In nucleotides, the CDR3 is TGCGCCAGCAGCTTGCCAGGGGATGGAAACACCATATATTTT. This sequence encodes CASSLPGDGNTIYF.

CDR3 DNA sequence: TGTGCCAGCAGCCCCCGGGCGCATGAGCAGTTCTTC. This encodes CASSPRAHEQFF. J is TRBJ2-1 and V is TRBV2; D unresolved. Trimming left V 6 bases short and J 8 bases short, with 11 bases between. Germline-derived CDR1 and CDR2 are SNHLY and FYNNEI. The CDR3 is 12 amino acids.

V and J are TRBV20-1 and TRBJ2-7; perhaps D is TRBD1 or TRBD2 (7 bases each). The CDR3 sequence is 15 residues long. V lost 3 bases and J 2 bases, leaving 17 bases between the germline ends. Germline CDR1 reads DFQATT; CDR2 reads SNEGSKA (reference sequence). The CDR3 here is CSASGGQRGAYEQYF. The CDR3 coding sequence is TGCAGTGCTAGTGGGGGACAGCGGGGAGCCTACGAGCAGTACTTC.

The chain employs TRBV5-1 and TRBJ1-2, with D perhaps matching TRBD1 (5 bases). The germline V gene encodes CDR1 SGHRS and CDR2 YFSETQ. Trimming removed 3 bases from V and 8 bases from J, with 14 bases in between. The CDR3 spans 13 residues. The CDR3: CASSSQGDQGYTF. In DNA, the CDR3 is TGCGCCAGCAGCTCCCAGGGAGATCAGGGCTACACCTTC.

The CDR3 nucleotides read TGTGCCAGCAGCCCCTCCGGGGGGCACCAGCCCCAGCATTTT. This gives the protein CASSPSGGHQPQHF. The chain has TRBV3-1 (or the pseudogene TRBV3-2) and TRBJ1-5, with D maybe TRBD1 (6 bases). The CDR3 is 14 residues long. Trimming removed 4 bases at V and 7 bases at J, with 14 bases between. CDR1 is LGHDT and CDR2 is YNNKEL in the germline V gene (reference sequence).

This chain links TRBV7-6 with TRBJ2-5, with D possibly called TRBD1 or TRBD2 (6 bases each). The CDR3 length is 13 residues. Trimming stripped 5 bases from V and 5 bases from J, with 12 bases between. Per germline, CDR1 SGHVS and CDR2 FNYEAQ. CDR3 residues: CASSPGALETQYF. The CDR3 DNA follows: TGTGCCAGCAGCCCGGGGGCTCTCGAGACCCAGTACTTC.

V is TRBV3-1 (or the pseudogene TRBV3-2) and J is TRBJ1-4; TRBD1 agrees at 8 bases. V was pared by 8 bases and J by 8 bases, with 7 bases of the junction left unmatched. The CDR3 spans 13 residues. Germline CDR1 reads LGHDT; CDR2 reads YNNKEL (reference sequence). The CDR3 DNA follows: TGTGCCAGCCGTAAGACAGGGGTCGAAAAACTGTTTTTT. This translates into CASRKTGVEKLFF.

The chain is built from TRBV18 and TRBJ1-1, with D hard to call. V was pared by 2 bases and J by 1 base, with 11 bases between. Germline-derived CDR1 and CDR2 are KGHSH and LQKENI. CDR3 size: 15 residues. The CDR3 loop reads CASSPARGSNTEAFF. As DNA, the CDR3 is TGTGCCAGCTCACCAGCGAGAGGGTCGAACACTGAAGCTTTCTTT.

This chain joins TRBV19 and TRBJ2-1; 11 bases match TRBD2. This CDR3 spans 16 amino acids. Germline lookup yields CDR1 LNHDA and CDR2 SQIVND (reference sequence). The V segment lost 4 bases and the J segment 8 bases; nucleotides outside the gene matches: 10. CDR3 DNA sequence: TGTGCCAGTAGTAAGAGTAGCGGGAGGGCCGGAGATGAGCAGTTCTTC. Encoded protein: CASSKSSGRAGDEQFF.

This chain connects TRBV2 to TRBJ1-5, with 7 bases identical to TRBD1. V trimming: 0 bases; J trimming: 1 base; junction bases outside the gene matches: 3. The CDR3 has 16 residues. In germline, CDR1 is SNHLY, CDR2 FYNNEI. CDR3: CASSEAQGGSNQPQHF. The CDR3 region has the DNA TGTGCCAGCAGTGAAGCGCAGGGGGGAAGCAATCAGCCCCAGCATTTT.

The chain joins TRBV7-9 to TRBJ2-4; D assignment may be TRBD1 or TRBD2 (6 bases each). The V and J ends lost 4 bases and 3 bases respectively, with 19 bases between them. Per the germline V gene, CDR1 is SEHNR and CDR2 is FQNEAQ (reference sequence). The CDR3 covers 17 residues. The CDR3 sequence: CASSSYLRGVGKNIQYF. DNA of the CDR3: TGTGCCAGCAGCTCCTATTTAAGGGGGGTAGGCAAAAACATTCAGTACTTC.

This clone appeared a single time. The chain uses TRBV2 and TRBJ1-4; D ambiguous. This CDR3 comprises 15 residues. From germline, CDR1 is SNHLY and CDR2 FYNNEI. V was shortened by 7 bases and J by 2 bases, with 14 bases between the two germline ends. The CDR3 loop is CASMREGITNEKLFF. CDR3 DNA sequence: TGTGCCAGCATGAGAGAAGGGATCACTAATGAAAAACTGTTTTTT.

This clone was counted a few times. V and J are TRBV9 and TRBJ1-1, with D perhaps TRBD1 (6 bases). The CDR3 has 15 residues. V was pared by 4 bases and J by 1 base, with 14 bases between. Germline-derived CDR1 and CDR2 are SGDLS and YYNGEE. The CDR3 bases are TGTGCCAGCAGCCCCCGTTGGACAGCGAACACTGAAGCTTTCTTT. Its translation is CASSPRWTANTEAFF.

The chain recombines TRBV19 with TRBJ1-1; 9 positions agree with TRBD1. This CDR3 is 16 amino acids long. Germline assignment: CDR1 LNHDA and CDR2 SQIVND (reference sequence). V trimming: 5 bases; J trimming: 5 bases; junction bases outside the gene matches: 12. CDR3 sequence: CASSLYVGQGQTEAFF. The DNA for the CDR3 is TGTGCCAGTAGTCTCTACGTGGGACAGGGTCAGACTGAAGCTTTCTTT. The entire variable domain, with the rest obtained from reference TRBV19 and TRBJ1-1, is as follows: DGGITQSPKYLFRKEGQNVTLSCEQNLNHDAMYWYRQDPGQGLRLIYYSQIVNDFQKGDIAEGYSVSREKKESFPLTVTSAQKNPTAFYLCASSLYVGQGQTEAFFGQGTRLTVV.

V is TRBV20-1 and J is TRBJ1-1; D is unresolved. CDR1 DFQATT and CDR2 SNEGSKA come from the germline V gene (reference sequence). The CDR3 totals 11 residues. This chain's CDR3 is CSARRSTEAFF. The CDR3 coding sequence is TGCAGCGCAAGGAGGAGTACTGAAGCTTTCTTT.